This record looks at one TCR beta chain sequence and its context. This record belongs to a study of blood T cell repertoires in COVID-19. Turning to the study itself: Samples came from the United States, Italy and Spain, spanning acute and convalescent COVID-19. From T cells, B-cell-depleted T cells, or PBMCs came the material, which was cDNA or gDNA.

Deletions cut 3 bases from V and 5 bases from J, with 20 bases between. Germline CDR1 and CDR2: MNHEY and SMNVEV (reference sequence). The CDR3 totals 16 residues. Libraries were prepared by immunoSEQ multiplex PCR; TCRdb keeps only in-frame clonotypes and omits some of them. This sample has over 250,000 clones; roughly 85% occur once, and the top ten carry about 14%. The sample taken for sequencing was peripheral blood. The TCR comes from a human donor in a cohort sampled during active COVID-19. J is TRBJ2-7 and V is TRBV27; TRBD2 might be the D (5 bases). Written as DNA, the CDR3 is TGTGCCAGCAGTTTGCTCTCTCTTTTAGGGAGAGACGAGCAGTACTTC. As protein: CASSLLSLLGRDEQYF.